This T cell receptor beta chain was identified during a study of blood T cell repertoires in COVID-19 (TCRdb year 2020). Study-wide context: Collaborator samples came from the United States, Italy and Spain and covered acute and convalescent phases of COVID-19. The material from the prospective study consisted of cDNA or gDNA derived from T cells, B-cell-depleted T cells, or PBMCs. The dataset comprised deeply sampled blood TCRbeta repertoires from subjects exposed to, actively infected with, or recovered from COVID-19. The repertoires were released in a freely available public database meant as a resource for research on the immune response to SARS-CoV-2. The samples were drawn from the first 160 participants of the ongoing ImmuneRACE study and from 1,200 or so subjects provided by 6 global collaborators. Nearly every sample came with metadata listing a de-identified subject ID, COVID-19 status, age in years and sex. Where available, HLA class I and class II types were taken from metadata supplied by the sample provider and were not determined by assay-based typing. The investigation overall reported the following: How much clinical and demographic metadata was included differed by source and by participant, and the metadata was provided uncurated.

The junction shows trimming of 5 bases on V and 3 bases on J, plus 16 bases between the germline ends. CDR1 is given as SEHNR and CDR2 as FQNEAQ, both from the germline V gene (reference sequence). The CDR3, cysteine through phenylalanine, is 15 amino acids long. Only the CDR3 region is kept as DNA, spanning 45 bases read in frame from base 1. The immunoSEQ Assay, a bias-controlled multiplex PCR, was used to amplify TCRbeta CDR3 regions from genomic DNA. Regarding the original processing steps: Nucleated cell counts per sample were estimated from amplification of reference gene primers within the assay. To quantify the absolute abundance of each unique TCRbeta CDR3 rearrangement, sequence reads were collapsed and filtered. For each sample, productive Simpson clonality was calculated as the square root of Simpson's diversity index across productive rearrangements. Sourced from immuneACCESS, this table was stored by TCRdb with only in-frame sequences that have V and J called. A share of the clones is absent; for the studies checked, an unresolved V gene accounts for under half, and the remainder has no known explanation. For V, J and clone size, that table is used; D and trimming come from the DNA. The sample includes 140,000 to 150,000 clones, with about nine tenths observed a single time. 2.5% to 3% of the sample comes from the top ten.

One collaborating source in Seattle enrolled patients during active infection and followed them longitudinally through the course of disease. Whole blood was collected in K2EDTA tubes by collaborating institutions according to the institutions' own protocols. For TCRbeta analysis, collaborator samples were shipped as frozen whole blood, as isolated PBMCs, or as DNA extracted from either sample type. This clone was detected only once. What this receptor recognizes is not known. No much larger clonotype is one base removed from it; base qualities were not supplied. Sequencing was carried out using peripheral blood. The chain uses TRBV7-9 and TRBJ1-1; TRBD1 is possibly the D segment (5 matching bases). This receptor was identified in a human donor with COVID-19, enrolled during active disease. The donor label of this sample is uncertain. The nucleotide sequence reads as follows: TGTGCCAGCAGCCTCGAGCGGGGCTTCGACACTGAAGCTTTCTTT. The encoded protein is CASSLERGFDTEAFF.